This T cell receptor (beta chain) stems from a study of human T cells and chemical hapten exposure. As for the study in general: 2% DPC applied to a roughly 2 cm by roughly 2 cm arm area sensitized donors. Patients, predominantly female, presented with alopecia areata, totalis or universalis. Points from the study as a whole: The presence of alopecia in the donors means their immune response may differ from healthy people's.

A few counts support this clonotype. Its antigen is currently unknown. Sample time point: patch test 1, 2 weeks after DPC sensitization. As for treatment: therapeutic diphenylcyclopropenone sensitization with weekly scalp DPC. Venepuncture was done earlier than the placement of each patch test. TCRdb re-called the RACE reads with MiXCR, one entry per CDR3 protein. This table holds around 160,000 distinct CDR3 sequences, more than 14% found once. This receptor was identified in a woman in her twenties or thirties with alopecia areata. Some clones in this sample may be carry-over from other donors' samples. Source: whole blood, taken in connection with sensitization to the hapten diphenylcyclopropenone (DPC).

CDR3 loop: CASSQDTRGGNSPLHF. The CDR3 region has the DNA TGCGCCAGCAGCCAAGATACCAGGGGAGGGAATTCACCCCTCCACTTT. The J gene is TRBJ1-6, the V gene TRBV4-3; maybe TRBD1 (6 bases). Germline assignment: CDR1 LGHNA and CDR2 YSLEER. The CDR3 is 16 residues long. V was pared by 0 bases and J by 7 bases, with 13 bases between.